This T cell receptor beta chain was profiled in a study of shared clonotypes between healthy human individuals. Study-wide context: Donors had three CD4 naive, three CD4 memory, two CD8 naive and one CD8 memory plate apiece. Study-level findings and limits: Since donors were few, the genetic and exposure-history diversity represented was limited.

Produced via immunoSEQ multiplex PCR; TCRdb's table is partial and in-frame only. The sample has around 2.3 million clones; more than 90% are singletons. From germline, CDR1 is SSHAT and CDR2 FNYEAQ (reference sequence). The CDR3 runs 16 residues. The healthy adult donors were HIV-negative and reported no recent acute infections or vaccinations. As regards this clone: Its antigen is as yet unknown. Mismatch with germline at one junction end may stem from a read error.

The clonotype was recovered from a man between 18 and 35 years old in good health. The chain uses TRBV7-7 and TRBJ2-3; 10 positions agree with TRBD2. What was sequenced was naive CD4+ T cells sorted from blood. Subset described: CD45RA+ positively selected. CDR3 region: CASSRNLAGAGDTQYF. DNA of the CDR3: TGTGCTAGCAGCAGAAACCTAGCGGGAGCGGGAGATACGCAGTATTTT.